This T cell receptor beta chain was retrieved from a study of identical twins. The CDR3 sequence is 15 residues long. The germline V gene encodes CDR1 GTSNPN and CDR2 SVGIG (reference sequence). V lost 0 bases, J lost 2 bases, and 12 bases lay in between. MiXCR, run by TCRdb on the 5' RACE reads, gives a single entry per CDR3 protein. The table has 1.5 million to 2 million distinct CDR3 sequences, around 33% seen once. This chain joins TRBV30 and TRBJ2-3; the D is unclear. The source is a newborn girl in good health. Sequenced sample: cord blood. The CDR3, as DNA: TGTGCCTGGAGTGTCGGTTGGCGGAACACAGATACGCAGTATTTT. It is translated as CAWSVGWRNTDTQYF.